The sequence of this T cell receptor beta chain was determined in a study of T cell repertoires in cytomegalovirus infection. This clonotype was observed a handful of times. TCRdb called the reads again in MiXCR, with one record for every CDR3 protein. The sample records about 130,000 distinct CDR3 sequences, roughly 8.2% being singletons. CDR1 is SNHLY, CDR2 FYNNEI, per germline. V was clipped by 6 bases and J by 0 bases; unmatched bases: 8. CDR3 length: 16 amino acids. Material: PBMCs. The sequence was obtained from a human donor in good health (CMV status not recorded). Some clones in this sample may be carry-over from other donors' samples. The chain is built from TRBV2 and TRBJ2-3; 8 bases align to TRBD1. This CDR3 is CASRGTGPGSTDTQYF. For the CDR3, the DNA is TGTGCCAGCAGAGGGACAGGACCCGGTAGCACAGATACGCAGTATTTT.